This T cell receptor (beta chain) was profiled in a study of response to subunit inactivated influenza vaccine. TCRdb called the RT-PCR reads again in MiXCR, with one record for every CDR3 protein. The sample consists of 450,000 to 600,000 distinct CDR3 sequences, approximately 17% of them appearing once. Germline assignment: CDR1 DFQATT and CDR2 SNEGSKA (reference sequence). The CDR3 loop spans 12 amino acids. Trimming removed 5 bases at V and 4 bases at J, with 11 bases between. With respect to this clonotype: The target antigen is unknown.

General study findings and limits: Authors suggested seasonal influenza vaccinations each recruit few new T cells.

The chain uses TRBV20-1 and TRBJ1-1, with D perhaps TRBD1 (6 bases). This clonotype was obtained from a man between 50 and 69 years old who received an inactivated influenza vaccine. Sequencing used CD4+ T cells sorted from PBMCs, obtained about 23 months after vaccination. The CDR3 here is CSASRRGTEAFF. The CDR3 DNA is TGCAGTGCTTCCCGCAGGGGCACTGAAGCTTTCTTT.